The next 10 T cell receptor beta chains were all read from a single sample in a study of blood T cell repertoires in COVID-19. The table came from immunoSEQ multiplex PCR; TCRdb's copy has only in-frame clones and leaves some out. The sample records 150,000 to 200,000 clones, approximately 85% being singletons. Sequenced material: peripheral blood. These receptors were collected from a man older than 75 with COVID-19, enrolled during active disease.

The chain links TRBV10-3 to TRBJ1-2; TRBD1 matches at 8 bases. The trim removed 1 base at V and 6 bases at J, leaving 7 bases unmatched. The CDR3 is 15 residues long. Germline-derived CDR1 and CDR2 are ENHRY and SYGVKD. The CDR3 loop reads CAISEWAGGADGYTF. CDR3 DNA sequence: TGTGCCATCAGTGAGTGGGCAGGGGGCGCCGATGGCTACACCTTC.

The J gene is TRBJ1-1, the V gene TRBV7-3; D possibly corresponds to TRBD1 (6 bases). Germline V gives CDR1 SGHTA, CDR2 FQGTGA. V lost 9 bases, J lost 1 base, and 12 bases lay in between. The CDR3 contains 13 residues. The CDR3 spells CASAEQGNTEAFF. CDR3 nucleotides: TGTGCCAGTGCTGAACAGGGGAACACTGAAGCTTTCTTT.

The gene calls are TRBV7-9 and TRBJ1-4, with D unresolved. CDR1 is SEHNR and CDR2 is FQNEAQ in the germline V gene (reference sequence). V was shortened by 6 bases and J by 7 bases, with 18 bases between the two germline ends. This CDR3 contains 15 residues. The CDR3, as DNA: TGTGCCAGCAGTCACCCAGTGCAACGAGGTGAAAAACTGTTTTTT. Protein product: CASSHPVQRGEKLFF.

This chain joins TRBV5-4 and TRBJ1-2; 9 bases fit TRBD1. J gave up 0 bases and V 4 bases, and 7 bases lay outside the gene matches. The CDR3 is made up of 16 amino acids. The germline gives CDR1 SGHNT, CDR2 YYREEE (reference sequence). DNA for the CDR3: TGTGCCAGCAGCACCCGGACAGGGGATGCTAACTATGGCTACACCTTC. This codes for CASSTRTGDANYGYTF.

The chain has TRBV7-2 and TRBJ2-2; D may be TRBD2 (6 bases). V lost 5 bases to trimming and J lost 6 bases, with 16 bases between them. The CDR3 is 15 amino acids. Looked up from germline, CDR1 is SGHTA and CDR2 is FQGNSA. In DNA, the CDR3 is TGTGCCAGCAGCCAGGGACCCTCGGGGGCCGGGGAGCTGTTTTTT. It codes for CASSQGPSGAGELFF. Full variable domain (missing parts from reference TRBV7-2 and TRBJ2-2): GAGVSQSPSNKVTEKGKDVELRCDPISGHTALYWYRQSLGQGLEFLIYFQGNSAPDKSGLPSDRFSAERTGGSVSTLTIQRTQQEDSAVYLCASSQGPSGAGELFFGEGSRLTVL.

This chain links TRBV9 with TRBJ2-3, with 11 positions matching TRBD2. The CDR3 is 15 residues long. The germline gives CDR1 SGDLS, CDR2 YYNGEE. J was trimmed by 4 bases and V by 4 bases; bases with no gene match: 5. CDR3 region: CASSPSGGLSDTQYF. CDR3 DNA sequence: TGTGCCAGCAGCCCTAGCGGGGGGTTATCAGATACGCAGTATTTT.

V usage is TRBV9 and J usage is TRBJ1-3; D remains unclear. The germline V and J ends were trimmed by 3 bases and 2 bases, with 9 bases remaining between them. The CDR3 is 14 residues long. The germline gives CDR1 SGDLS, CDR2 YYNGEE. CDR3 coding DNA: TGTGCCAGCAGCGAAGACTTGACTGGAAACACCATATATTTT. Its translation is CASSEDLTGNTIYF.

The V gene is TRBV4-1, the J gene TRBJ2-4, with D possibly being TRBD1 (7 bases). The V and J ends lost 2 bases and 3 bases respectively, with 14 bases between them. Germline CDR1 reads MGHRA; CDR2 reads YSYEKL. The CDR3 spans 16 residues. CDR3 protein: CASSQRGRDDKNIQYF. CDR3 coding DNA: TGCGCCAGCAGCCAAAGGGGGCGGGACGACAAAAACATTCAGTACTTC.

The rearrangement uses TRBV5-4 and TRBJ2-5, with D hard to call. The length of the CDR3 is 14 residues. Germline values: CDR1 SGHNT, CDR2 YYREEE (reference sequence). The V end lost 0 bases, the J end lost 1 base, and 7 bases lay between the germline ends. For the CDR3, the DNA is TGTGCCAGCAGCTTGGACCCAGGCCAAGAGACCCAGTACTTC. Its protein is CASSLDPGQETQYF.

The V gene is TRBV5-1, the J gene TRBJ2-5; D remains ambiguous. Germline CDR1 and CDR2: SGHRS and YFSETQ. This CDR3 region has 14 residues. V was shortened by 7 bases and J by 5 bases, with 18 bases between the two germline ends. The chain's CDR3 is CASLAAPSGETQYF. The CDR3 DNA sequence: TGCGCCAGCTTGGCAGCCCCCTCCGGGGAGACCCAGTACTTC. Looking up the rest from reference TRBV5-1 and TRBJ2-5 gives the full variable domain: KAGVTQTPRYLIKTRGQQVTLSCSPISGHRSVSWYQQTPGQGLQFLFEYFSETQRNKGNFPGRFSGRQFSNSRSEMNVSTLELGDSALYLCASLAAPSGETQYFGPGTRLLVL.